Listed here are 29 T cell receptor beta chains from one sample, sequenced in a study of blood T cell repertoires in COVID-19. Repertoires were generated with immunoSEQ multiplex PCR, while TCRdb's copy carries only in-frame clones and drops some. The top ten clones hold about 24% of a sample with around 100,000 clones, 84% of them seen once. The sequenced sample was peripheral blood. These receptors all stem from a human donor in a cohort sampled during active COVID-19.

This sequence joins TRBV5-1 and TRBJ2-7, with 7 nucleotides matching TRBD1. Germline V CDR1 and CDR2: SGHRS, YFSETQ. The CDR3 spans 15 residues. The V gene end was trimmed by 2 bases and the J gene end by 3 bases; junction bases not matched to a gene: 8. The CDR3 loop is CASSLGTDRVYEQYF. Here the CDR3 DNA reads TGCGCCAGCAGCTTAGGCACTGACAGGGTCTACGAGCAGTACTTC.

This chain links TRBV12-3 or TRBV12-4 with TRBJ1-2, with a tentative D call TRBD1 (6 bases). This CDR3 is 13 amino acids long. V lost 6 bases to trimming and J lost 7 bases, with 15 bases between them. In DNA, the CDR3 is TGTGCCAGCAGCTTGTTCCAGGGGTCTGGCTACACCTTC. Translation gives CASSLFQGSGYTF.

This sequence joins TRBV5-8 and TRBJ1-5; unclear D gene. This CDR3 is 17 amino acids long. Germline loops: CDR1 SGHTS, CDR2 YDEGEE. Trimming removed 4 bases from V and 0 bases from J, with 17 bases in between. CDR3 nucleotide sequence: TGTGCCAGCAGCCTTATAGTCGTTACCTATAGCAATCAGCCCCAGCATTTT. It yields the protein CASSLIVVTYSNQPQHF.

The chain recombines TRBV6-1 with TRBJ1-2; unclear D gene. CDR3 length: 15 amino acids. Between the trimmed V and J ends, which lost 2 bases and 4 bases, there was a span of 14 bases. CDR1 MNHNS and CDR2 SASEGT come from the germline V gene. CDR3 loop: CASSEIVAGPYGYTF. CDR3 in DNA: TGTGCCAGCAGTGAAATAGTCGCGGGTCCCTATGGCTACACCTTC.

The chain links TRBV12-5 to TRBJ2-7, with a weak D call TRBD1 (5 bases). Germline V gene sequence: CDR1 LGHNT, CDR2 FRNRAP. V was pared by 3 bases and J by 2 bases, with 17 bases between. The CDR3 is 16 residues long. CDR3 protein: CASGFFAGQGTYEQYF. CDR3 nucleotides: TGTGCTAGTGGTTTCTTCGCTGGGCAGGGAACCTACGAGCAGTACTTC.

This rearrangement joins TRBV10-1 to TRBJ1-3; D unresolved. Germline-derived CDR1 and CDR2 are WNHNN and SYGVQD (reference sequence). With 8 bases removed from V and 1 base from J, the gap between germline ends came to 18 bases. The CDR3 loop spans 16 amino acids. CDR3 residues: CASPELDRASGNTIYF. The CDR3, as DNA: TGCGCCAGCCCGGAACTAGATAGAGCTTCTGGAAACACCATATATTTT.

The rearrangement links TRBV3-1 (or the pseudogene TRBV3-2) to TRBJ2-5, with 10 bases aligning to TRBD1. The CDR3 extends over 15 amino acids. Germline values: CDR1 LGHDT, CDR2 YNNKEL (reference sequence). V lost 8 bases, J lost 4 bases, and 10 bases stayed unmatched. For the CDR3, the DNA is TGTGCCAGCGGGGACGGGACAGGGGTGGCAGAGACCCAGTACTTC. Its protein is CASGDGTGVAETQYF.

The chain links TRBV6-2 or TRBV6-3 to TRBJ2-5; TRBD1 matches 7 bases. The V and J ends lost 0 bases and 2 bases, in that order; junction bases with no gene match: 3. Per the germline V gene, CDR1 is MNHEY and CDR2 is SVGEGT. The CDR3 has 15 amino acids. This CDR3 reads CASSYSGTEQETQYF. For the CDR3, the DNA is TGTGCCAGCAGTTACTCAGGGACAGAACAAGAGACCCAGTACTTC.

The chain carries TRBV11-2 and TRBJ2-7; TRBD1 aligns across 8 bases. The CDR3 runs to 17 residues. Losses at the gene ends were 3 bases for V and 0 bases for J; bases not matched to a gene: 10. Germline lookup yields CDR1 SGHAT and CDR2 FQNNGV. The CDR3 DNA reads TGTGCCAGCAGCTTCAGCAGAACCGGGACAGGCTCCTACGAGCAGTACTTC. It codes for CASSFSRTGTGSYEQYF. Together with reference TRBV11-2 and TRBJ2-7, the CDR3 gives the full variable domain: EAGVAQSPRYKIIEKRQSVAFWCNPISGHATLYWYQQILGQGPKLLIQFQNNGVVDDSQLPKDRFSAERLKGVDSTLKIQPAKLEDSAVYLCASSFSRTGTGSYEQYFGPGTRLTVT.

In the case of this clone: An end of the junction does not agree with germline; a read error may underlie this. The gene calls are TRBV18 and TRBJ2-1, with 7 bases lining up with TRBD2. This CDR3 comprises 15 residues. Germline CDR1 KGHSH, CDR2 LQKENI. The CDR3: CASSPSSGFYNERFF. The CDR3 bases are TGTGCCAGCTCACCAAGTAGCGGGTTCTACAATGAGCGGTTCTTC.

V is TRBV7-9 and J is TRBJ2-7, with D unresolved. The CDR3 has 14 residues. Trimming left V 0 bases short and J 6 bases short, with 12 bases between. The V gene's germline CDR1 is SEHNR and CDR2 FQNEAQ (reference sequence). The CDR3 spells CASSLATILSEQYF. CDR3 coding DNA: TGTGCCAGCAGCTTAGCCACGATACTCTCCGAGCAGTACTTC.

The J gene is TRBJ2-7, the V gene TRBV28, with TRBD2 matching 8 bases. Germline CDR1 reads MDHEN; CDR2 reads SYDVKM. V dropped 6 bases and J dropped 3; count of bases not matched to a gene: 10. The CDR3 spans 15 residues. In DNA form, the CDR3 reads TGTGCCAGCAGGGGGGCCACTAGCGGTCGCTACGAGCAGTACTTC. Amino acids: CASRGATSGRYEQYF.

This chain joins TRBV27 and TRBJ2-1, with D tentatively TRBD2 (5 bases). Germline V gene lookup returns CDR1 MNHEY and CDR2 SMNVEV (reference sequence). CDR3 length equals 14 residues. V gave up 6 bases and J gave up 4 bases, with 13 bases separating them. CDR3 sequence (DNA): TGTGCCAGCAGGTTAGCGCCCTTATACAATGAGCAGTTCTTC. Translated, it gives CASRLAPLYNEQFF.

Concerning this clone itself: Other DNA variants within this sample encode the same CDR3. The chain couples TRBV29-1 to TRBJ1-2; 9 bases fit TRBD1. Trimming removed 7 bases from V and 2 bases from J; junction bases left unmatched: 2. Germline V CDR1 and CDR2: SQVTM, ANQGSEA. The CDR3 has 12 residues. For the CDR3, the DNA is TGCAGCGCTGGACAGGGGAACTATGGCTACACCTTC. Translation gives CSAGQGNYGYTF.

This clone showed up just a few times. The gene calls are TRBV19 and TRBJ1-2; TRBD1 agrees at 7 bases. Per the germline V gene, CDR1 is LNHDA and CDR2 is SQIVND (reference sequence). V dropped 9 bases and J dropped 4; count of bases not matched to a gene: 5. The CDR3 contains 12 residues. The CDR3 spells CASRDSSYGYTF. Written as DNA, the CDR3 is TGTGCCAGCCGGGACAGTTCCTATGGCTACACCTTC. The full variable domain, in which reference TRBV19 and TRBJ1-2 provide the parts outside the CDR3, is DGGITQSPKYLFRKEGQNVTLSCEQNLNHDAMYWYRQDPGQGLRLIYYSQIVNDFQKGDIAEGYSVSREKKESFPLTVTSAQKNPTAFYLCASRDSSYGYTFGSGTRLTVV.

The genes are TRBV27 and TRBJ1-1; D perhaps matches TRBD1 (5 bases). With 4 bases removed from V and 3 bases from J, the gap between germline ends came to 18 bases. This CDR3 contains 16 residues. Per the germline V gene, CDR1 is MNHEY and CDR2 is SMNVEV (reference sequence). The CDR3 sequence: CASSSPSGGGDTEAFF. In nucleotides, the CDR3 is TGTGCCAGCAGTTCACCCTCGGGGGGAGGAGACACTGAAGCTTTCTTT.

The chain recombines TRBV20-1 with TRBJ1-2; weak D call: TRBD1 (6 bases). Germline assignment: CDR1 DFQATT and CDR2 SNEGSKA (reference sequence). Trimming took off 3 bases at V and 6 bases at J, with 20 bases between the two ends. This CDR3 comprises 15 residues. CDR3: CSASAMGAGGDGYTF. As DNA, the CDR3 is TGCAGTGCTAGTGCAATGGGGGCAGGAGGTGATGGCTACACCTTC.

This clone was counted between two and nine times. The rearrangement uses TRBV19 and TRBJ2-5; 10 positions match TRBD1. V lost 1 base, J lost 5 bases, and 4 bases stayed unmatched. The CDR3 has 15 amino acids. Germline V CDR1 and CDR2: LNHDA, SQIVND (reference sequence). The chain's CDR3 is CASSIGTGGSETQYF. The CDR3 DNA follows: TGTGCCAGTAGTATAGGGACAGGGGGTAGCGAGACCCAGTACTTC. Using reference TRBV19 and TRBJ2-5 for the parts outside the CDR3, the full variable domain is DGGITQSPKYLFRKEGQNVTLSCEQNLNHDAMYWYRQDPGQGLRLIYYSQIVNDFQKGDIAEGYSVSREKKESFPLTVTSAQKNPTAFYLCASSIGTGGSETQYFGPGTRLLVL.

The chain is built from TRBV7-6 and TRBJ2-1; 11 bases are shared with TRBD2. Germline V CDR1 and CDR2: SGHVS, FNYEAQ. The CDR3 runs 18 residues. Losses at the gene ends were 1 base for V and 8 bases for J; bases not matched to a gene: 13. CDR3 protein: CASSLGGLAGGIRDEQFF. The CDR3 DNA sequence: TGTGCCAGCAGCTTAGGCGGGCTAGCGGGAGGAATCCGCGATGAGCAGTTCTTC.

J is TRBJ1-5 and V is TRBV18; 9 nucleotides agree with TRBD1. The CDR3 has 15 amino acids. Per germline, CDR1 KGHSH and CDR2 LQKENI. Germline trimming cut 3 bases from V and 2 bases from J; bases unmatched to any gene: 2. CDR3 sequence reads: CASSPGQGGNQPQHF. CDR3 bases: TGTGCCAGCTCACCGGGACAGGGAGGCAATCAGCCCCAGCATTTT.

The chain is built from TRBV4-3 and TRBJ1-1; the D gene is possibly TRBD1 (5 bases). The CDR3 is 14 residues long. CDR1 is LGHNA and CDR2 is YSLEER in the germline V gene. Deletions cut 1 base from V and 3 bases from J, with 9 bases between. CDR3 region: CASSQGGQDTEAFF. DNA of the CDR3: TGCGCCAGCAGCCAAGGGGGCCAGGACACTGAAGCTTTCTTT.

The rearrangement uses TRBV3-1 (or the pseudogene TRBV3-2) and TRBJ2-1, with 8 positions matching TRBD2. V gave up 4 bases and J gave up 7 bases; unmatched junction bases: 6. The germline gives CDR1 LGHDT, CDR2 YNNKEL (reference sequence). CDR3 length: 14 residues. The CDR3 reads CASSPGLVSNEQFF. Written as DNA, the CDR3 is TGTGCCAGCAGCCCGGGACTAGTTTCAAATGAGCAGTTCTTC.

The V gene is TRBV6-5, the J gene TRBJ2-7; 8 nucleotides agree with TRBD1. J lost 2 bases, V lost 7 bases, and 4 bases had no gene match. CDR1 MNHEY and CDR2 SVGAGI come from the germline V gene. This CDR3 has 13 residues. CDR3 nucleotides: TGTGCCAGCAATGGACAGGGCCCCTACGAGCAGTACTTC. It is translated as CASNGQGPYEQYF.

The chain has TRBV7-2 and TRBJ1-1; D remains ambiguous. The CDR3 is 13 amino acids. The germline V gene has CDR1 SGHTA and CDR2 FQGNSA. Trimming removed 5 bases at V and 1 base at J, with 8 bases between. In DNA form, the CDR3 reads TGTGCCAGCAGCGAACAGAGGAACACTGAAGCTTTCTTT. Translating gives CASSEQRNTEAFF.

This sequence joins TRBV5-5 and TRBJ2-1, with 8 bases matching TRBD1. Germline V gives CDR1 SGHKS, CDR2 YYEKEE (reference sequence). J was trimmed by 4 bases and V by 2 bases; bases with no gene match: 5. This CDR3 has 15 residues. CDR3 sequence: CASSLGTGIYNEQFF. Written as DNA, the CDR3 is TGTGCCAGCAGCTTAGGGACAGGAATTTACAATGAGCAGTTCTTC.

This chain uses TRBV27 with TRBJ1-2; possibly TRBD1 for D (6 bases). The CDR3 extends over 16 amino acids. Germline V gene lookup returns CDR1 MNHEY and CDR2 SMNVEV (reference sequence). Trimming stripped 5 bases from V and 7 bases from J, with 23 bases between. DNA for the CDR3: TGTGCCAGCAGTATCCGGCCCAACGGGGGGCGCGGTGGCTACACCTTC. Residues: CASSIRPNGGRGGYTF.

V usage is TRBV4-1 and J usage is TRBJ1-1; D not certain. This CDR3 is 14 amino acids long. Germline V gene lookup returns CDR1 MGHRA and CDR2 YSYEKL. Trimming shortened V by 3 bases and J by 1 base, and 9 bases separated the two germline ends. CDR3 DNA sequence: TGCGCCAGCAGCCAGCAGGAACGGAACACTGAAGCTTTCTTT. Translation: CASSQQERNTEAFF.

Turning to this clone: This same CDR3 is encoded by further DNA sequences in the sample. The V and J genes are TRBV19 and TRBJ1-1, with D hard to call. The CDR3 consists of 14 residues. The V end lost 1 base, the J end lost 0 bases, and 6 bases lay between the germline ends. Per germline, CDR1 LNHDA and CDR2 SQIVND (reference sequence). The chain's CDR3 is CASSIGAMNTEAFF. The CDR3 DNA follows: TGTGCCAGTAGTATAGGAGCCATGAACACTGAAGCTTTCTTT.

The chain has TRBV7-9 and TRBJ2-7, with 9 nucleotides matching TRBD1. Germline CDR1 and CDR2: SEHNR and FQNEAQ (reference sequence). Germline trimming cut 6 bases from V and 2 bases from J; bases unmatched to any gene: 5. The CDR3 loop spans 14 amino acids. CDR3 in amino acids: CASRRTGDAYEQYF. The CDR3 DNA sequence: TGTGCCAGCAGACGGACAGGGGACGCCTACGAGCAGTACTTC.